This TCR beta chain was identified during a study of blood T cell repertoires in COVID-19. Study-wide context: Samples came from the United States, Italy and Spain, spanning acute and convalescent COVID-19. T cells, B-cell-depleted T cells, or PBMCs supplied cDNA or gDNA.

Germline CDR1 and CDR2: SNHLY and FYNNEI. The V end was cut by 2 bases, the J end by 4 bases, with 8 bases between. The CDR3 is 14 residues long. Original processing methods: By means of reference gene primer amplification, nucleated cell counts were estimated. Using immunoSEQ multiplex PCR, the repertoire was profiled, and TCRdb retains in-frame clones only, with some absent. V and J calls and clone size are given by that table; D and trimming were obtained from the DNA. The data show more than 55,000 clones, with 60% to 80% seen just once and 3.2% held by the top ten. Sequenced material: peripheral blood. This sequence was found in a man aged 55 to 70 with acute or convalescent COVID-19. The J gene is TRBJ1-4, the V gene TRBV2, with D possibly TRBD1 on 5 matching bases. In nucleotides, the CDR3 is TGTGCCAGCAGTGAACCGACAGATAATGAAAAACTGTTTTTT. Residues: CASSEPTDNEKLFF.